Listed below are T cell receptor beta chains from one sample, sequenced in a study of shared clonotypes between healthy human individuals. Profiling relied on immunoSEQ multiplex PCR, and the TCRdb table lists in-frame clones only, not all of them. The sample records more than 550,000 clones, approximately 72% being singletons. The source material was memory CD4+ T cells sorted from blood. Every receptor here comes from a woman in her 30s in good health. The CDR3 runs from the conserved cysteine through the conserved F or W. Fields, in order: D gene, V gene, clone size, J gene, CDR3 DNA, CDR3 protein. A D gene is named only where the DNA matches it firmly. Some rows have no size entry. The others give once, few or many, or a class for an expanded clone.

TRBD1	TRBV2	.	TRBJ2-1	TGTGCCAGCAGAAAGGACAGGGGGCACTACAATGAGCAGTTCTTC	CASRKDRGHYNEQFF
TRBD1	TRBV5-1	.	TRBJ2-7	TGCGCCAGCAGCTCCGGACAGGGTTTCTACGAGCAGTACTTC	CASSSGQGFYEQYF
.	TRBV4-1	.	TRBJ2-7	TGCGCCAGCAGCCAAGTAAGGACCGGACTCGTCTCCTACGAGCAGTACTTC	CASSQVRTGLVSYEQYF
.	TRBV18	.	TRBJ2-7	TGTGCCAGCTCACCAGGTCTGGACTACGAGCAGTACTTC	CASSPGLDYEQYF
TRBD1	TRBV28	.	TRBJ2-7	TGTGCCAGCAGTTTTAGGACAGGGCTATTTGAGCAGTACTTC	CASSFRTGLFEQYF
TRBD1	TRBV19	.	TRBJ1-5	TGTGCCAGTATGGCGACAGGGGGTAATCAGCCCCAGCATTTT	CASMATGGNQPQHF
.	TRBV6-1	.	TRBJ1-5	TGTGCCAGCAGCGAACGAGCAGGGGTATCTGATCAGCCCCAGCATTTT	CASSERAGVSDQPQHF
TRBD2	TRBV29-1	.	TRBJ2-3	TGCAGCGGGGGAACACTAGCGGGTGGGCGGGATACGCAGTATTTT	CSGGTLAGGRDTQYF
.	TRBV7-9	.	TRBJ2-1	TGTGCCAGCAGCCCAGACAACCGGGACCACGAGCAGTTCTTC	CASSPDNRDHEQFF
TRBD2	TRBV27	few	TRBJ2-3	TGTGCCAGCAGTTTATCGGGGCGGGGGTCTAGCACAGATACGCAGTATTTT	CASSLSGRGSSTDTQYF
.	TRBV5-4	.	TRBJ2-5	TGTGCCAGCAGCTTCCGGGACAACCAAGAGACCCAGTACTTC	CASSFRDNQETQYF
TRBD2	TRBV19	.	TRBJ2-5	TGTGCCAGTAGTATCCCCGGACTAGCGTCCAAAGAGACCCAGTACTTC	CASSIPGLASKETQYF